This T cell receptor (beta chain) emerged from a study of CD8 T cells in Susac syndrome. Germline CDR1 SGHTA, CDR2 FQGNSA. CDR3 length: 14 residues. The trim removed 5 bases at V and 2 bases at J, leaving 5 bases unmatched. A quantity of roughly 0.5 to 1 ug RNA underwent reverse transcription using random hexamers. TCRdb fed the immunoSEQ multiplex PCR reads into MiXCR, producing one record per CDR3 protein. This table has approximately 180,000 distinct CDR3 sequences, 85% to 95% appearing once. Specimen: CD4+ T cells from PBMCs. The TCR comes from a human donor with Susac syndrome. V and J are TRBV7-2 and TRBJ2-7, with 8 bases matching TRBD2. The CDR3 here is CASSPGLETYEQYF. The DNA for the CDR3 is TGTGCCAGCAGCCCGGGACTAGAGACCTACGAGCAGTACTTC.